This T cell receptor beta chain appears in the sequencing data of a study of shared clonotypes between healthy human individuals. Study-wide background: Per donor, three plates held CD4 naive cells, three held CD4 memory, two held CD8 naive and one held CD8 memory.

Points on this clone: Its specificity is not known.

Profiling relied on immunoSEQ multiplex PCR, and the TCRdb table lists in-frame clones only, not all of them. The table records approximately 1.5 million clones, approximately 98% of them present only once. Trimming took 2 bases from V and 0 from J, leaving 13 bases between them. This CDR3 is 16 amino acids long. Germline V gene data show CDR1 as MNHNS and CDR2 as SASEGT. Regarding the study as a whole: The small donor group covered limited genetic and exposure diversity. The researchers took only blood, and tissue repertoires probably look different.

The sequence was collected from a man aged 25 to 40 in good health. This chain links TRBV6-1 with TRBJ1-2; a possible D gene is TRBD1 (5 bases). The sample taken for sequencing was naive CD4+ T cells sorted from blood. Subset noted: CD45RA+ positively selected. The CDR3 here is CASSEWGPAPNYGYTF. CDR3 nucleotide sequence: TGTGCCAGCAGTGAATGGGGCCCAGCTCCTAACTATGGCTACACCTTC.